Presented here are 7 T cell receptor beta chains from one specimen sequenced in a study of blood T cell repertoires in COVID-19. The repertoire was sequenced with immunoSEQ multiplex PCR; TCRdb's copy has only in-frame clones and lacks some. This repertoire shows some 340,000 clones, roughly nine tenths found once; its top ten account for around 3.9%. Sequencing was carried out using PBMCs or T cells enriched from blood (not recorded which). The receptor source for this set is a woman aged 30 to 39 who had been exposed to COVID-19.

This clone was counted a single time. The J gene is TRBJ2-1, the V gene TRBV19; possible D gene TRBD2, 5 bases. In germline, CDR1 is LNHDA, CDR2 SQIVND (reference sequence). CDR3 size: 16 residues. V shed 5 bases and J shed 2 bases, with 16 bases lying between them. CDR3 coding DNA: TGTGCCAGTAGTTTGGAGGCCTCGAGTGCCTACAATGAGCAGTTCTTC. Encoded protein: CASSLEASSAYNEQFF.

The chain links TRBV12-5 to TRBJ1-6; 9 bases are a match to TRBD1. The CDR3 runs to 13 residues. Looked up from germline, CDR1 is LGHNT and CDR2 is FRNRAP. Unmatched junction bases numbered 4, after V lost 6 bases and J lost 10 bases. The chain's CDR3 is CASGQGAWSPLHF. DNA for the CDR3: TGTGCTAGTGGACAGGGGGCTTGGTCACCCCTCCACTTT.

This clone came up once. The chain employs TRBV3-1 (or the pseudogene TRBV3-2) and TRBJ2-3; 10 nucleotides agree with TRBD2. The germline V gene encodes CDR1 LGHDT and CDR2 YNNKEL (reference sequence). The CDR3 has 15 amino acids. V was pared by 3 bases and J by 7 bases, with 7 bases of the junction left unmatched. CDR3 DNA: TGTGCCAGCAGCCAGCAGGGGACTAGCGAAAATACGCAGTATTTT. This sequence encodes CASSQQGTSENTQYF.

The chain combines TRBV19 with TRBJ1-2; unclear D gene. CDR3 size: 14 residues. Germline CDR1 and CDR2: LNHDA and SQIVND (reference sequence). V was cut by 1 base and J by 8 bases, with 14 bases left in between. The CDR3 protein is CASSIGSRGDGYTF. CDR3 bases: TGTGCCAGTAGTATAGGCTCCAGAGGAGACGGCTACACCTTC.

The chain combines TRBV2 with TRBJ1-4; 7 nucleotides match TRBD1. This CDR3 has 14 amino acids. Germline V gene sequence: CDR1 SNHLY, CDR2 FYNNEI. Unmatched junction bases numbered 5, after V lost 6 bases and J lost 4 bases. The CDR3 DNA sequence: TGTGCCAGCAGGGCACAGGGGCTTAATGAAAAACTGTTTTTT. This translates into CASRAQGLNEKLFF.

The chain has TRBV12-3 or TRBV12-4 and TRBJ1-1, with D uncertain. CDR3 size: 13 residues. V dropped 0 bases and J dropped 5 bases, with 7 bases sitting between them. The CDR3 sequence: CASSLAPVTEAFF. The CDR3 nucleotides read TGTGCCAGCAGTTTAGCGCCGGTTACTGAAGCTTTCTTT.

J is TRBJ2-5 and V is TRBV7-3; 9 nucleotides match TRBD2. V was pared by 5 bases and J by 5 bases, with 9 bases of the junction left unmatched. CDR3 length equals 15 residues. Germline V gives CDR1 SGHTA, CDR2 FQGTGA. The CDR3 DNA follows: TGTGCCAGCAGCCAGACCAGCGGGGGGCTGGAGACCCAGTACTTC. As protein: CASSQTSGGLETQYF. Together with reference TRBV7-3 and TRBJ2-5, the CDR3 gives the full variable domain: GAGVSQTPSNKVTEKGKYVELRCDPISGHTALYWYRQSLGQGPEFLIYFQGTGAADDSGLPNDRFFAVRPEGSVSTLKIQRTERGDSAVYLCASSQTSGGLETQYFGPGTRLLVL.